Listed below are T cell receptor beta chains from one sample, sequenced in a study of OX40 agonist ivuxolimab in advanced cancers. The method was immunoSEQ multiplex PCR; TCRdb's version includes in-frame clones alone and lacks a portion of them. Among 25,000 to 35,000 clones listed, less than 90% were seen once. This sample comprised CD4+ or CD8+ T cells sorted from blood, obtained in a trial of the OX40 agonist ivuxolimab. All receptors come from an adult with an advanced solid tumor such as melanoma, head and neck, liver or kidney cancer. The CDR3 runs from the conserved cysteine through the conserved F or W. Each record gives: clone size, D gene, J gene, V gene, CDR3 protein, CDR3 DNA. The D gene is left open where the match is weak. Not every row has a clone size; where given, it reads once, few, many or a size class.

clone_size: .; d_call: .; j_call: TRBJ1-2; v_call: TRBV25-1; cdr3_aa: CASSDRENGYTF; cdr3_nt: TGTGCCAGCAGTGACAGGGAGAATGGCTACACCTTC
clone_size: medium-sized; d_call: .; j_call: TRBJ2-7; v_call: TRBV10-3; cdr3_aa: CAISEGSGYEQYF; cdr3_nt: TGTGCCATCAGTGAAGGTAGCGGTTACGAGCAGTACTTC
clone_size: .; d_call: .; j_call: TRBJ2-2; v_call: TRBV9; cdr3_aa: CAGSSAGGGELFF; cdr3_nt: TGTGCCGGGTCGAGTGCGGGTGGCGGGGAGCTGTTTTTT
clone_size: .; d_call: TRBD2; j_call: TRBJ2-1; v_call: TRBV28; cdr3_aa: CASSFLAGVHEQFF; cdr3_nt: TGTGCCAGCAGTTTTCTGGCGGGAGTTCATGAGCAGTTCTTC
clone_size: .; d_call: .; j_call: TRBJ1-1; v_call: TRBV7-6; cdr3_aa: CASSAGTEAFF; cdr3_nt: TGTGCCAGCAGCGCCGGCACTGAAGCTTTCTTT
clone_size: .; d_call: .; j_call: TRBJ1-1; v_call: TRBV6-5; cdr3_aa: CASSYKNTEAFF; cdr3_nt: TGTGCCAGCAGTTATAAGAACACTGAAGCTTTCTTT
clone_size: .; d_call: .; j_call: TRBJ2-2; v_call: TRBV19; cdr3_aa: CASTGTGTGELFF; cdr3_nt: TGTGCCAGTACCGGAACCGGGACCGGGGAGCTGTTTTTT
clone_size: .; d_call: TRBD2; j_call: TRBJ2-3; v_call: TRBV7-3; cdr3_aa: CASSPTLAGGTDTQYF; cdr3_nt: TGTGCCAGCAGCCCCACCTTAGCGGGAGGCACAGATACGCAGTATTTT
clone_size: .; d_call: TRBD2; j_call: TRBJ2-3; v_call: TRBV2; cdr3_aa: CASELSGRARTDTQYF; cdr3_nt: TGTGCCAGTGAGCTTAGCGGGAGGGCCAGGACAGATACGCAGTATTTT
clone_size: .; d_call: TRBD2; j_call: TRBJ2-7; v_call: TRBV5-6; cdr3_aa: CASSRLWAASGIYEQYF; cdr3_nt: TGTGCCAGCAGTAGATTGTGGGCGGCTAGCGGGATCTACGAGCAGTACTTC
clone_size: .; d_call: TRBD2; j_call: TRBJ2-3; v_call: TRBV7-3; cdr3_aa: CASSPGTSSTDTQYF; cdr3_nt: TGTGCCAGCAGCCCAGGGACTAGCAGCACAGATACGCAGTATTTT
clone_size: .; d_call: .; j_call: TRBJ2-1; v_call: TRBV7-9; cdr3_aa: CASSLGGASYNEQFF; cdr3_nt: TGTGCCAGCAGCTTAGGCGGAGCCTCCTACAATGAGCAGTTCTTC
clone_size: .; d_call: TRBD1; j_call: TRBJ2-5; v_call: TRBV11-3; cdr3_aa: CASSRRGRETQYF; cdr3_nt: TGTGCCAGCAGCCGCAGGGGGCGGGAGACCCAGTACTTC
clone_size: medium-sized; d_call: TRBD1; j_call: TRBJ2-6; v_call: TRBV9; cdr3_aa: CASRNPQGSGANVLTF; cdr3_nt: TGTGCCAGCAGGAACCCACAGGGGAGTGGGGCCAACGTCCTGACTTTC
clone_size: .; d_call: TRBD2; j_call: TRBJ2-1; v_call: TRBV6-5; cdr3_aa: CASKGTSGRYNEQFF; cdr3_nt: TGTGCCAGCAAAGGGACTAGCGGGAGATACAATGAGCAGTTCTTC
clone_size: .; d_call: TRBD1; j_call: TRBJ2-2; v_call: TRBV5-8; cdr3_aa: CASSLKWTGENTGELFF; cdr3_nt: TGTGCCAGCAGCTTGAAGTGGACAGGGGAAAACACCGGGGAGCTGTTTTTT
clone_size: few; d_call: TRBD2; j_call: TRBJ2-6; v_call: TRBV19; cdr3_aa: CASSRPTSGRVSGANVLTF; cdr3_nt: TGTGCCAGTTCCCGACCGACTAGCGGGAGGGTTTCTGGGGCCAACGTCCTGACTTTC
clone_size: .; d_call: .; j_call: TRBJ2-1; v_call: TRBV28; cdr3_aa: CASSPVPGGFSYNEQFF; cdr3_nt: TGTGCCAGCAGTCCAGTCCCCGGAGGGTTCTCTTACAATGAGCAGTTCTTC
clone_size: .; d_call: .; j_call: TRBJ2-3; v_call: TRBV4-1; cdr3_aa: CASSQDTDTQYF; cdr3_nt: TGCGCCAGCAGCCAAGACACAGATACGCAGTATTTT
clone_size: .; d_call: .; j_call: TRBJ2-7; v_call: TRBV5-4; cdr3_aa: CASSLNAGSYEQYF; cdr3_nt: TGTGCCAGCAGCTTGAACGCCGGCTCCTACGAGCAGTACTTC
clone_size: .; d_call: .; j_call: TRBJ2-2; v_call: TRBV6-5; cdr3_aa: CASSYRSANTGELFF; cdr3_nt: TGTGCCAGCAGTTACCGATCGGCGAACACCGGGGAGCTGTTTTTT
clone_size: .; d_call: .; j_call: TRBJ2-5; v_call: TRBV5-1; cdr3_aa: CASSLVGGIQETQYF; cdr3_nt: TGCGCCAGCAGCTTGGTGGGCGGGATTCAAGAGACCCAGTACTTC
clone_size: few; d_call: TRBD1; j_call: TRBJ2-2; v_call: TRBV5-8; cdr3_aa: CASSGTANTGELFF; cdr3_nt: TGTGCCAGCAGCGGGACAGCGAACACCGGGGAGCTGTTTTTT
clone_size: .; d_call: .; j_call: TRBJ2-1; v_call: TRBV11-3; cdr3_aa: CASGPGLYTEQFF; cdr3_nt: TGTGCCAGCGGCCCAGGTCTCTACACTGAGCAGTTCTTC
clone_size: .; d_call: .; j_call: TRBJ1-1; v_call: TRBV28; cdr3_aa: CASSSYGAFF; cdr3_nt: TGTGCCAGCAGTTCGTACGGGGCTTTCTTT
clone_size: .; d_call: TRBD2; j_call: TRBJ2-1; v_call: TRBV5-6; cdr3_aa: CASSPSRGGSYNEQFF; cdr3_nt: TGTGCCAGCAGCCCCTCCCGCGGGGGCTCCTACAATGAGCAGTTCTTC
clone_size: once; d_call: TRBD2; j_call: TRBJ2-7; v_call: TRBV2; cdr3_aa: CASRVPGLAGGLNEQYF; cdr3_nt: TGTGCCAGCAGGGTCCCGGGACTAGCGGGAGGTCTCAACGAGCAGTACTTC
clone_size: .; d_call: .; j_call: TRBJ2-7; v_call: TRBV13; cdr3_aa: CASSTNRVSYEQYF; cdr3_nt: TGTGCCAGCAGTACCAACAGGGTCTCCTACGAGCAGTACTTC
clone_size: .; d_call: .; j_call: TRBJ1-1; v_call: TRBV5-5; cdr3_aa: CASSLEAFAAEAFF; cdr3_nt: TGTGCCAGCAGCTTGGAAGCCTTTGCGGCTGAAGCTTTCTTT
clone_size: .; d_call: .; j_call: TRBJ2-1; v_call: TRBV7-9; cdr3_aa: CASSLGGLEQFF; cdr3_nt: TGTGCCAGCAGCTTAGGGGGCTTAGAGCAGTTCTTC
clone_size: .; d_call: .; j_call: TRBJ2-5; v_call: TRBV7-3; cdr3_aa: CASSPGWGETQYF; cdr3_nt: TGTGCCAGCAGCCCGGGATGGGGAGAGACCCAGTACTTC
clone_size: .; d_call: TRBD1; j_call: TRBJ1-1; v_call: TRBV5-4; cdr3_aa: CASSGGGQGYNTEAFF; cdr3_nt: TGTGCCAGCAGCGGCGGGGGACAGGGATACAACACTGAAGCTTTCTTT
clone_size: .; d_call: TRBD2; j_call: TRBJ2-7; v_call: TRBV15; cdr3_aa: CATSREGGLAGALEQYF; cdr3_nt: TGTGCCACCAGCAGAGAAGGGGGATTAGCGGGAGCGCTCGAGCAGTACTTC
clone_size: .; d_call: .; j_call: TRBJ2-7; v_call: TRBV29-1; cdr3_aa: CSVELASGSYEQYF; cdr3_nt: TGCAGCGTGGAACTAGCCTCGGGCTCCTACGAGCAGTACTTC
clone_size: .; d_call: TRBD1; j_call: TRBJ1-1; v_call: TRBV7-9; cdr3_aa: CASSPRQGKNTEAFF; cdr3_nt: TGTGCCAGCAGCCCACGACAGGGTAAGAACACTGAAGCTTTCTTT
clone_size: .; d_call: .; j_call: TRBJ2-7; v_call: TRBV9; cdr3_aa: CASSVDRALGEQYF; cdr3_nt: TGTGCCAGCAGCGTAGACCGGGCGTTGGGGGAGCAGTACTTC
clone_size: .; d_call: .; j_call: TRBJ1-1; v_call: TRBV5-6; cdr3_aa: CASSSRQHTEAFF; cdr3_nt: TGTGCCAGCAGCTCCCGACAGCACACTGAAGCTTTCTTT